The sequence of this TCR beta chain was determined in a study of human T cells and chemical hapten exposure (dated by TCRdb to 2020 to 2023). Background for the entire study: For sensitization, 2% DPC in acetone was applied to a roughly 2 cm by roughly 2 cm area of upper inner arm skin. Weekly therapeutic DPC doses were additionally applied to the scalp of patients throughout the roughly 25-week study period. About 29 alopecia patients gave blood for TCR sequencing at one to four time points (pre-sensitization, 2, 6 and 24 weeks). This study followed changes in the peripheral blood TCR repertoire in vivo during primary and secondary sensitization of alopecia patients to the hapten diphenylcyclopropenone (DPC). The mostly female patient cohort included alopecia areata with under or over 50% scalp involvement, alopecia totalis and alopecia universalis. Blood samples were taken from patients before sensitization (week 0) and then at 2, 6 and about 24 weeks after DPC sensitization. Patch testing was performed on the upper back with Finn chambers containing 0.01% DPC, and the patch tests were scored after 6 days according to International Contact Dermatitis Research Group standards. Libraries were combined into a pool for sequencing, and differences in TCR yield between samples came mainly from small differences in library volumes within the pool. Overall study outcomes, separate from this receptor: Alopecia, a presumed autoimmune disease, was present in all patients, so the immune response of the patients might differ from that of healthy individuals. After repeated subsampling, changes were observed in the strength of the expansion versus patch-test correlation and in the threshold at which the correlation became significant. A positive correlation was found between the number of PT1 expanded TCRs and patch test score, with significance reached at thresholds 8, 16 and 32 but not 4. Significantly more large CDR3 similarity clusters were formed by expanded TCRs than by pre-sensitization or healthy control sets, consistent with antigen-driven responses. DPC sensitization did not change how many TCRs were above 1 in 1000 frequency, and no evidence was found of alterations in global repertoire structure.

Unmatched junction bases come to 9, with V trimmed by 5 bases and J by 2 bases. Taken from cysteine to phenylalanine, the CDR3 has 14 residues. This entry keeps only the CDR3 DNA: 42 bases, framed from base 1. Based on the germline V gene (reference sequence), the CDR1 and CDR2 sequences are DFQATT and SNEGSKA. The sample's time point label, in plain terms: patch test 1, 2 weeks after DPC sensitization. This specimen's treatment or condition label, interpreted: therapeutic diphenylcyclopropenone sensitization with weekly scalp DPC. At each patch-test visit, blood was drawn before the patch test was applied. Patients were considered eligible if aged 18 to 70, diagnosed with alopecia and deemed suitable for DPC therapy, and patients were excluded if pregnant. Total RNA was extracted from unfractionated whole blood that had been collected in Tempus Blood RNA tubes. The library was generated by RACE. Sequencing was performed on a NextSeq 500. During library preparation, unique molecular identifiers were attached to individual cDNA molecules so that TCRs could be counted in a quantitative, reproducible way. From each blood RNA sample, both TCR alpha and TCR beta chains were sequenced. In the paper's pipeline: Samples had a median of 95,638 TCRs, with a range from 23,224 to 690,600. The Decombinator software suite was used to annotate the V, J and CDR3 of the TCR reads. Every sample was subsampled to the same number of TCRs (28,000) for the PS versus PT1 abundance plots. TCRs were defined as expanded if absent before sensitization and observed at least eight times at the 2-week time point. TCRdb itself trimmed the public reads at Q25 with fastp, ran MiXCR and retained productive beta chains. Rows with one shared CDR3 protein collapse into an entry with the most common genes and DNA. The V and J calls come from TCRdb's annotation, not from the publication. This sample lists about 360,000 distinct CDR3 sequences; under 9% were detected once. The top ten hold approximately 8.9% of the sample.

This clonotype was counted only a few times. Its antigen is currently not known. Base qualities are not recorded, but no much larger clone differs from it by a single base. The sequences come from whole blood, collected in connection with sensitization to the hapten diphenylcyclopropenone (DPC). The chain uses TRBV20-1 and TRBJ2-7; TRBD2 aligns with 7 central bases. The TCR sequence derives from a young woman with alopecia areata. Some clones in this sample may be carry-over from other donors' samples. The CDR3 corresponds to CSALAQREPYEQYF. The nucleotide sequence reads TGCAGTGCTTTGGCCCAGCGGGAACCCTACGAGCAGTACTTC.